This is a list of T cell receptor beta chains from one sample in a study of shared clonotypes between healthy human individuals. The assay was immunoSEQ multiplex PCR, and TCRdb's table has in-frame clones only and misses some. The table shows about 1 million clones, with around 82% occurring only once. The sample taken for sequencing was memory CD4+ T cells from PBMCs. Source of these receptors: a man between 18 and 35 years old in good health. Some clones in this sample may be carry-over from other donors' samples. Both conserved end residues are part of each CDR3. The D gene is left open where the match is weak. Some rows mark clone size as missing; the rest say once, few, many or name a class of expanded clone.

DNA: TGTGCCAGCAGTTTATCAGTCAGAATGAACTATGGCTACACCTTC
CDR3: CASSLSVRMNYGYTF
size: -
V: TRBV27
D: -
J: TRBJ1-2
length: 15

DNA: TGTGCCAGCAGACCGACAGGTTATAATGAAAAACTGTTTTTT
CDR3: CASRPTGYNEKLFF
size: -
V: TRBV6-1
D: -
J: TRBJ1-4
length: 14

DNA: TGTGCCAGCAGCGGCGCCGGGCTCCAAGAGACCCAGTACTTC
CDR3: CASSGAGLQETQYF
size: -
V: TRBV5-4
D: -
J: TRBJ2-5
length: 14

DNA: TGCGCCAGCAGTGGATATTATGGCTACACCTTC
CDR3: CASSGYYGYTF
size: -
V: TRBV4-1
D: -
J: TRBJ1-2
length: 11

DNA: TGTGCCAGCAGTCCCTACAGGGGGCTTGAGCAGTACTTC
CDR3: CASSPYRGLEQYF
size: -
V: TRBV7-2
D: TRBD1
J: TRBJ2-7
length: 13

DNA: TGCAGCGTTGACCGGGCAGATACGCAGTATTTT
CDR3: CSVDRADTQYF
size: many
V: TRBV29-1
D: -
J: TRBJ2-3
length: 11

DNA: TGTGCCAGCAGACCGACAGGGGCCGTCTATGGCTACACCTTC
CDR3: CASRPTGAVYGYTF
size: -
V: TRBV5-8
D: TRBD1
J: TRBJ1-2
length: 14

DNA: TGTGCCAGCAGTCCATCGGGGGGGGCTTCCTATGGCTACACCTTC
CDR3: CASSPSGGASYGYTF
size: -
V: TRBV6-5
D: -
J: TRBJ1-2
length: 15

DNA: TGTGCCAGCAGCCTGGTGAGCGAGTATGAGCAGTTCTTC
CDR3: CASSLVSEYEQFF
size: -
V: TRBV5-6
D: -
J: TRBJ2-1
length: 13

DNA: TGTGCCAGCAGCCCTGTTGTAAGCACCGGGGAGCTGTTTTTT
CDR3: CASSPVVSTGELFF
size: -
V: TRBV9
D: -
J: TRBJ2-2
length: 14

DNA: TGTGCCAGCACCGTAAGCCGGCGACAAGAGACCCAGTACTTC
CDR3: CASTVSRRQETQYF
size: -
V: TRBV5-4
D: -
J: TRBJ2-5
length: 14

DNA: TGCGCCAGCAGCCGAAAACGGGACGGAGAGACCCAGTACTTC
CDR3: CASSRKRDGETQYF
size: -
V: TRBV4-1
D: -
J: TRBJ2-5
length: 14

DNA: TGTGCCAGCAGCGTAGGGGGAGGGGTAGAGACCCAGTACTTC
CDR3: CASSVGGGVETQYF
size: -
V: TRBV9
D: TRBD2
J: TRBJ2-5
length: 14

DNA: TGTGCCAGCAGTGAAATGGGATCGGGGGCCCACGAGCAGTACTTC
CDR3: CASSEMGSGAHEQYF
size: -
V: TRBV25-1
D: -
J: TRBJ2-7
length: 15

DNA: TGTGCCAGCAGCCAAGCCCTCCTCTCCGGCGGAAGCACAGATACGCAGTATTTT
CDR3: CASSQALLSGGSTDTQYF
size: -
V: TRBV4-2
D: -
J: TRBJ2-3
length: 18

DNA: TGTGCCAGCACCTTACAATACGAGCAGTACTTC
CDR3: CASTLQYEQYF
size: -
V: TRBV7-2
D: -
J: TRBJ2-7
length: 11

DNA: TGTGCCAGCAGCTTACCGGGGGGGAACACCGGGGAGCTGTTTTTT
CDR3: CASSLPGGNTGELFF
size: few
V: TRBV7-9
D: TRBD2
J: TRBJ2-2
length: 15

DNA: TGTGCCAGCAGCTTAGCCGACACTTATAGCAATCAGCCCCAGCATTTT
CDR3: CASSLADTYSNQPQHF
size: -
V: TRBV7-3
D: -
J: TRBJ1-5
length: 16

DNA: TGTGCCAGCAGTTCGCCCGGAAGGTCTAATGAAAAACTGTTTTTT
CDR3: CASSSPGRSNEKLFF
size: few
V: TRBV28
D: -
J: TRBJ1-4
length: 15

DNA: TGTGCCAGCAGCAAAGGGTGGGCAGGGCGTCTTTCCCCCAGCACAGATACGCAGTATTTT
CDR3: CASSKGWAGRLSPSTDTQYF
size: -
V: TRBV21-1
D: -
J: TRBJ2-3
length: 20

DNA: TGTGCCAGCAGCTTAGAAAGAGGGGCTTTCTTT
CDR3: CASSLERGAFF
size: -
V: TRBV7-6
D: -
J: TRBJ1-1
length: 11

DNA: TGTGCCAGCAGCTTATTTGCTCTGGGCTACACCTTC
CDR3: CASSLFALGYTF
size: -
V: TRBV11-2
D: -
J: TRBJ1-2
length: 12

DNA: TGTGCCAGCAGCTTGGGAGGGTTCTATGGCTACACCTTC
CDR3: CASSLGGFYGYTF
size: -
V: TRBV11-2
D: -
J: TRBJ1-2
length: 13

DNA: TGCGCCAGCAGGCAGGGTACGATCTATGGCTACACCTTC
CDR3: CASRQGTIYGYTF
size: -
V: TRBV5-1
D: -
J: TRBJ1-2
length: 13

DNA: TGCGCCAGTAAAACCGGGACCATGGGCGAGCAGTACTTC
CDR3: CASKTGTMGEQYF
size: -
V: TRBV5-1
D: -
J: TRBJ2-7
length: 13

DNA: TGTGCCAGCAGCTTTAGGGGCGGTGGGGCCAACGTCCTGACTTTC
CDR3: CASSFRGGGANVLTF
size: few
V: TRBV5-5
D: -
J: TRBJ2-6
length: 15

DNA: TGTGCCAGCAGCTCTAATAAAGGACAGGGACAACAGCCCCAGCATTTT
CDR3: CASSSNKGQGQQPQHF
size: few
V: TRBV7-9
D: TRBD1
J: TRBJ1-5
length: 16

DNA: TGTGCCAGCAGTGAAAAGCTGGGAACTGGCAACAATGAGCAGTTCTTC
CDR3: CASSEKLGTGNNEQFF
size: -
V: TRBV6-1
D: -
J: TRBJ2-1
length: 16

DNA: TGTGCCAGCAGCATGTCAGGAACTGGGGCCAACGTCCTGACTTTC
CDR3: CASSMSGTGANVLTF
size: -
V: TRBV7-8
D: -
J: TRBJ2-6
length: 15

DNA: TGCAGCGTTGTAGTTAGCGGGAGCGGAGATACGCAGTATTTT
CDR3: CSVVVSGSGDTQYF
size: -
V: TRBV29-1
D: TRBD2
J: TRBJ2-3
length: 14

DNA: TGCGCCAGCAGCCAAGGTGGCGGGAGCTACAATGAGCAGTTCTTC
CDR3: CASSQGGGSYNEQFF
size: -
V: TRBV4-1
D: TRBD2
J: TRBJ2-1
length: 15

DNA: TGTGCCAGTGCAGGGTCTTGGAATCAGCCCCAGCATTTT
CDR3: CASAGSWNQPQHF
size: -
V: TRBV19
D: -
J: TRBJ1-5
length: 13

DNA: TGTGCCAGCAGCTTGACAGGGGTTAGCAATCAGCCCCAGCATTTT
CDR3: CASSLTGVSNQPQHF
size: -
V: TRBV5-8
D: TRBD1
J: TRBJ1-5
length: 15

DNA: TGCGCCAGCAGCACCCGGGGCCAAAATGAAAAACTGTTTTTT
CDR3: CASSTRGQNEKLFF
size: -
V: TRBV5-1
D: -
J: TRBJ1-4
length: 14

DNA: TGTGCCAGCGACAGGGGGCGCGAGTACACTGAAGCTTTCTTT
CDR3: CASDRGREYTEAFF
size: -
V: TRBV6-1
D: TRBD1
J: TRBJ1-1
length: 14

DNA: TGTGCCAGCAGTGAAGGGCAGGCCGCCCTCCAAGAGACCCAGTACTTC
CDR3: CASSEGQAALQETQYF
size: -
V: TRBV6-1
D: -
J: TRBJ2-5
length: 16

DNA: TGTGCCAGCAGCTTTGAGGAGGGGAGCTCCTACGAGCAGTACTTC
CDR3: CASSFEEGSSYEQYF
size: -
V: TRBV5-4
D: -
J: TRBJ2-7
length: 15

DNA: TGTGCCAGCAGCTTAGTCGGGCTAGCGGGACTCGAGGAGACCCAGTACTTC
CDR3: CASSLVGLAGLEETQYF
size: once
V: TRBV11-2
D: TRBD2
J: TRBJ2-5
length: 17

DNA: TGCGCCAGCAGTGCCTTGACAGGGTCTCGCGAGCAGTACTTC
CDR3: CASSALTGSREQYF
size: -
V: TRBV10-2
D: TRBD1
J: TRBJ2-7
length: 14

DNA: TGTGCCAGCAGCGTTTCCATAGGGCGCGCAGATACGCAGTATTTT
CDR3: CASSVSIGRADTQYF
size: -
V: TRBV9
D: -
J: TRBJ2-3
length: 15

DNA: TGTGCCATCAGCCAATCTCCCACTGAAGCTTTCTTT
CDR3: CAISQSPTEAFF
size: few
V: TRBV10-3
D: -
J: TRBJ1-1
length: 12

DNA: TGTGCCAGCAGTGCCAATCAGCCCCAGCATTTT
CDR3: CASSANQPQHF
size: -
V: TRBV28
D: -
J: TRBJ1-5
length: 11

DNA: TGTGCCAGCAGTGAAACGGGGCCTACAGATACGCAGTATTTT
CDR3: CASSETGPTDTQYF
size: -
V: TRBV25-1
D: -
J: TRBJ2-3
length: 14

DNA: TGTGCCAGCAGCAGGGGCGGTCCACAAGAGACCCAGTACTTC
CDR3: CASSRGGPQETQYF
size: -
V: TRBV11-3
D: -
J: TRBJ2-5
length: 14

DNA: TGTGCCAGTAGTATAGCTCAGGGACTTGGCACAGATACGCAGTATTTT
CDR3: CASSIAQGLGTDTQYF
size: -
V: TRBV19
D: -
J: TRBJ2-3
length: 16

DNA: TGCGCCAGCAGCTCTCCTAGCGGGGCGGGGGAGCAGTACTTC
CDR3: CASSSPSGAGEQYF
size: -
V: TRBV5-1
D: TRBD2
J: TRBJ2-7
length: 14

DNA: TGCAGCATTGGTGGGACTTATACCTACGAGCAGTACTTC
CDR3: CSIGGTYTYEQYF
size: -
V: TRBV29-1
D: -
J: TRBJ2-7
length: 13